The 30 T cell receptor beta chains given below trace back to one sample, sequenced in a study of blood T cell repertoires in COVID-19. Measured with immunoSEQ multiplex PCR; TCRdb has only the in-frame clones, and not every one. The data show fewer than 350,000 clones, approximately 80% seen once. Material for sequencing was peripheral blood. Source of these receptors: a woman aged 55 to 70 with active or convalescent COVID-19.

The V gene is TRBV10-2, the J gene TRBJ2-1; TRBD1 agrees at 9 bases. CDR1 and CDR2 from the germline V gene are WSHSY and SAAADI. The CDR3 consists of 15 residues. J gave up 5 bases and V 7 bases, and 9 bases lay outside the gene matches. The CDR3 loop reads CASKDRGFLNNEQFF. The CDR3 coding sequence is TGCGCCAGCAAGGACAGGGGCTTCCTTAACAATGAGCAGTTCTTC.

V is TRBV5-1 and J is TRBJ1-5; 9 nucleotides line up with TRBD1. With V trimmed by 4 bases and J by 5 bases, 7 bases remained unmatched. Germline CDR1 reads SGHRS; CDR2 reads YFSETQ. The CDR3 has 15 residues. This chain's CDR3 is CASSPGTGIYQPQHF. As DNA, the CDR3 is TGCGCCAGCAGCCCCGGGACAGGGATTTATCAGCCCCAGCATTTT.

The table lists this clone with a count of one. The rearrangement links TRBV6-2 or TRBV6-3 to TRBJ2-7; maybe TRBD1 (8 bases). Germline V gene lookup returns CDR1 MNHEY and CDR2 SVGEGT. The CDR3 sequence is 19 residues long. The ends were cut back, 3 bases at V and 7 bases at J, with 31 bases in the middle. Written as DNA, the CDR3 is TGTGCCAGCAGTTATAATGTGGGGACTACGGGACAGGCCCTTAGGGAGCAGTACTTC. Residues: CASSYNVGTTGQALREQYF.

This chain uses TRBV7-8 with TRBJ2-1, with 9 bases matching TRBD2. The germline CDR1 and CDR2 sequences are SGHVS and FQNEAQ. Trimming cost V 0 bases and J 7 bases; bases outside gene matches: 1. The CDR3 extends over 14 amino acids. The CDR3 DNA is TGTGCCAGCAGCTTAGCTAGCGGGGGTAATGAGCAGTTCTTC. Translation gives CASSLASGGNEQFF.

The V gene is TRBV7-8, the J gene TRBJ1-5; D possibly corresponds to TRBD1 (5 bases). Trimming shortened V by 1 base and J by 5 bases, and 18 bases separated the two germline ends. Germline V gene data show CDR1 as SGHVS and CDR2 as FQNEAQ. The CDR3 runs 17 residues. CDR3 loop: CASSLVGWGGRDQPQHF. CDR3 DNA: TGTGCCAGCAGCTTAGTTGGTTGGGGCGGCCGAGATCAGCCCCAGCATTTT.

V gene TRBV19 combines with J gene TRBJ1-4; 8 positions match TRBD1. The CDR3 runs to 14 residues. Germline V gene lookup returns CDR1 LNHDA and CDR2 SQIVND (reference sequence). V lost 1 base and J lost 7; bases outside the gene matches: 2. This CDR3 is CASSIAGTGEKLFF. CDR3 nucleotides: TGTGCCAGTAGTATAGCCGGGACAGGTGAAAAACTGTTTTTT.

This clone was detected only a few times. The rearrangement joins TRBV7-2 to TRBJ1-2, with TRBD1 as a possible D gene (5 bases). CDR3 length: 13 residues. CDR1 and CDR2 from the germline V gene are SGHTA and FQGNSA. Trimming removed 1 base at V and 8 bases at J, with 11 bases between. CDR3 in amino acids: CASSLDRPNGYTF. The CDR3 DNA sequence: TGTGCCAGCAGCTTAGACAGGCCAAACGGCTACACCTTC.

The chain couples TRBV29-1 to TRBJ2-7; 7 nucleotides agree with TRBD1. This CDR3 is 14 amino acids long. Germline CDR1 reads SQVTM; CDR2 reads ANQGSEA. Losses at the gene ends were 0 bases for V and 2 bases for J; bases not matched to a gene: 4. In DNA form, the CDR3 reads TGCAGCGTTGAAGAGCCAGGGGGAGCCTACGAGCAGTACTTC. Amino acids: CSVEEPGGAYEQYF.

The chain is built from TRBV6-2 or TRBV6-3 and TRBJ1-4; TRBD1 matches 7 bases. CDR3 length: 12 amino acids. Germline CDR1 MNHEY, CDR2 SVGEGT. The ends lost 6 bases at V and 7 bases at J; junction bases unmatched: 2. The CDR3 is CASSRQGEKLFF. CDR3 bases: TGTGCCAGCAGCCGACAGGGTGAAAAACTGTTTTTT.

The chain combines TRBV16 with TRBJ1-2; TRBD1 agrees at 7 bases. J lost 5 bases, V lost 4 bases, and 7 bases had no gene match. Germline CDR1 KGHSY, CDR2 FQNENV. This CDR3 contains 14 residues. For the CDR3, the DNA is TGTGCCAGCAGCCCTGGGACAGTCCTATATGGCTACACCTTC. It encodes CASSPGTVLYGYTF.

The V gene is TRBV6-1, the J gene TRBJ1-3; D gene ambiguous. Germline V gene lookup returns CDR1 MNHNS and CDR2 SASEGT. The CDR3 consists of 16 residues. With 0 bases removed from V and 0 bases from J, the gap between germline ends came to 9 bases. The CDR3 loop reads CASSEATWSSGNTIYF. The CDR3 DNA reads TGTGCCAGCAGTGAAGCGACGTGGAGCTCTGGAAACACCATATATTTT.

J is TRBJ2-5 and V is TRBV5-1, with 8 positions matching TRBD2. The J segment lost 4 bases and the V segment lost 0 bases, leaving 11 bases of the junction unmatched. The germline V gene has CDR1 SGHRS and CDR2 YFSETQ. The CDR3 is made up of 17 amino acids. The CDR3 DNA reads TGCGCCAGCAGCTTGGTTGGTAGCGGGGCCCTACGAGAGACCCAGTACTTC. It translates to CASSLVGSGALRETQYF.

The chain combines TRBV2 with TRBJ2-7; unclear D gene. Germline loops: CDR1 SNHLY, CDR2 FYNNEI. The CDR3 sequence is 12 residues long. Trimming left V 9 bases short and J 2 bases short, with 11 bases between. This chain's CDR3 is CASLIRAYEQYF. In nucleotides, the CDR3 is TGTGCCAGTCTGATTCGCGCCTACGAGCAGTACTTC.

The gene calls are TRBV12-5 and TRBJ2-1; 13 bases line up with TRBD2. Germline V gives CDR1 LGHNT, CDR2 FRNRAP. CDR3 length: 16 residues. The V and J ends lost 6 bases and 8 bases, in that order; junction bases with no gene match: 10. The DNA for the CDR3 is TGTGCTAGTGGCCCACCGACTAGCGGGGGGTGGGATGAGCAGTTCTTC. The encoded protein is CASGPPTSGGWDEQFF.

This chain connects TRBV4-2 to TRBJ1-4; D might be TRBD1 (6 bases). Germline lookup yields CDR1 LGHNA and CDR2 YNFKEQ. This CDR3 is built from 14 residues. The V gene lost 4 bases and the J gene lost 6 bases, with 12 bases spanning the gap. The CDR3 here is CASSPLGADEKLFF. CDR3 bases: TGTGCCAGCAGCCCCTTGGGGGCGGATGAAAAACTGTTTTTT.

The chain combines TRBV30 with TRBJ1-2; no definite D call. The CDR3 consists of 12 residues. Germline CDR1 GTSNPN, CDR2 SVGIG (reference sequence). V was clipped by 0 bases and J by 3 bases, with 5 bases between them. The chain's CDR3 is CAWSVSDYGYTF. In nucleotides, the CDR3 is TGTGCCTGGAGTGTATCTGACTATGGCTACACCTTC.

The chain joins TRBV7-9 to TRBJ2-1; a possible D gene is TRBD1 (5 bases). The V gene's germline CDR1 is SEHNR and CDR2 FQNEAQ (reference sequence). This CDR3 region has 12 residues. Between the trimmed V and J ends, which lost 4 bases and 8 bases, there was a span of 9 bases. CDR3 DNA sequence: TGTGCCAGCAGCTATCAGGGCGATGAGCAGTTCTTC. Translation gives CASSYQGDEQFF. Looking up the rest from reference TRBV7-9 and TRBJ2-1 gives the full variable domain: DTGVSQNPRHKITKRGQNVTFRCDPISEHNRLYWYRQTLGQGPEFLTYFQNEAQLEKSRLLSDRFSAERPKGSFSTLEIQRTEQGDSAMYLCASSYQGDEQFFGPGTRLTVL.

This sequence joins TRBV18 and TRBJ2-2; 7 bases line up with TRBD1. The CDR3 runs 15 residues. The J segment lost 6 bases and the V segment lost 2 bases, leaving 6 bases of the junction unmatched. The V gene's germline CDR1 is KGHSH and CDR2 LQKENI. CDR3 residues: CASSPETGMAGELFF. As DNA, the CDR3 is TGTGCCAGCTCACCAGAGACAGGGATGGCCGGGGAGCTGTTTTTT. Full variable domain (missing parts from reference TRBV18 and TRBJ2-2): NAGVMQNPRHLVRRRGQEARLRCSPMKGHSHVYWYRQLPEEGLKFMVYLQKENIIDESGMPKERFSAEFPKEGPSILRIQQVVRGDSAAYFCASSPETGMAGELFFGEGSRLTVL.

The table lists this clone with a count of one. This chain links TRBV20-1 with TRBJ2-7; D remains unclear. Germline V CDR1 and CDR2: DFQATT, SNEGSKA (reference sequence). The germline V and J ends were trimmed by 0 bases and 7 bases, with 7 bases remaining between them. CDR3 size: 11 residues. CDR3 region: CSARDPREQYF. CDR3 coding DNA: TGCAGTGCTAGAGATCCCCGGGAGCAGTACTTC.

CDR3 nucleotide sequence: TGTGCCAGCAGCTTGGAAGGGAGCAGCTCCTATAATTCACCCCTCCACTTT. Translating gives CASSLEGSSSYNSPLHF. The V gene is TRBV5-4, the J gene TRBJ1-6; D is unresolved. V was shortened by 0 bases and J by 0 bases, with 10 bases between the two germline ends. The CDR3 is 17 amino acids. Germline assignment: CDR1 SGHNT and CDR2 YYREEE (reference sequence).

The chain combines TRBV7-9 with TRBJ1-1, with D possibly TRBD1 on 5 matching bases. This CDR3 comprises 13 residues. Trimming took 3 bases from V and 4 from J, leaving 9 bases between them. Germline-derived CDR1 and CDR2 are SEHNR and FQNEAQ (reference sequence). The CDR3 DNA reads TGTGCCAGCAGCTTTCTAAGGGGCACTGAAGCTTTCTTT. This translates into CASSFLRGTEAFF. Full variable domain (remainder filled in from reference TRBV7-9 and TRBJ1-1): DTGVSQNPRHKITKRGQNVTFRCDPISEHNRLYWYRQTLGQGPEFLTYFQNEAQLEKSRLLSDRFSAERPKGSFSTLEIQRTEQGDSAMYLCASSFLRGTEAFFGQGTRLTVV.

CDR3 DNA: TGCAGCGTTTTGACGGCGGGGGAGCAGTACTTC. It yields the protein CSVLTAGEQYF. V usage is TRBV29-1 and J usage is TRBJ2-7, with D possibly TRBD2 on 6 matching bases. V lost 5 bases and J lost 7, with 12 bases in between. The CDR3 has 11 amino acids. CDR1 and CDR2 from the germline V gene are SQVTM and ANQGSEA.

This sequence joins TRBV2 and TRBJ1-2; TRBD1 might be the D (6 bases). CDR1 is SNHLY and CDR2 is FYNNEI in the germline V gene. The CDR3 has 12 amino acids. Deletions cut 11 bases from V and 0 bases from J, with 10 bases between. CDR3: CAVQGANYGYTF. The CDR3 bases are TGTGCCGTACAGGGAGCTAACTATGGCTACACCTTC.

V and J are TRBV2 and TRBJ1-6; D is undetermined. Between the trimmed V and J ends, which lost 4 bases and 3 bases, there was a span of 10 bases. The germline CDR1 and CDR2 sequences are SNHLY and FYNNEI. This CDR3 contains 15 residues. Here the CDR3 reads CASSARADYNSPLHF. CDR3 DNA: TGTGCCAGCAGTGCCCGAGCTGACTATAATTCACCCCTCCACTTT. Variable domain in full (rest from reference TRBV2 and TRBJ1-6): EPEVTQTPSHQVTQMGQEVILRCVPISNHLYFYWYRQILGQKVEFLVSFYNNEISEKSEIFDDQFSVERPDGSNFTLKIRSTKLEDSAMYFCASSARADYNSPLHFGNGTRLTVT.

This clone was found a few times. This chain uses TRBV2 with TRBJ2-7, with 9 bases that match TRBD1. The V gene's germline CDR1 is SNHLY and CDR2 FYNNEI. The CDR3 totals 14 residues. The ends lost 4 bases at V and 4 bases at J; junction bases unmatched: 5. The CDR3 DNA reads as TGTGCCAGCAGTGTTGACAGGGGGTTGTACGAGCAGTACTTC. It specifies CASSVDRGLYEQYF.

The chain carries TRBV5-6 and TRBJ1-2, with TRBD1 identical over 10 bases. V shed 1 base, J shed 1 base, and the junction held 7 bases outside the gene matches. CDR3 size: 17 residues. Germline V lookup: CDR1 SGHDT, CDR2 YYEEEE. For the CDR3, the DNA is TGTGCCAGCAGCTTGCAGGGACAGGGGAGGATTAACTATGGCTACACCTTC. Protein sequence: CASSLQGQGRINYGYTF. Looking up the rest from reference TRBV5-6 and TRBJ1-2 gives the full variable domain: DAGVTQSPTHLIKTRGQQVTLRCSPKSGHDTVSWYQQALGQGPQFIFQYYEEEERQRGNFPDRFSGHQFPNYSSELNVNALLLGDSALYLCASSLQGQGRINYGYTFGSGTRLTVV.

J is TRBJ1-2 and V is TRBV6-5; TRBD1 agrees at 8 bases. Germline V gene data show CDR1 as MNHEY and CDR2 as SVGAGI. The CDR3 sequence is 13 residues long. V lost 7 bases and J lost 8; bases outside the gene matches: 9. CDR3 nucleotide sequence: TGTGCCAGCATCCAGAACAGGGGGGAGGGCTACACCTTC. It yields the protein CASIQNRGEGYTF.

The rearrangement uses TRBV6-1 and TRBJ1-6; no definite D call. This CDR3 is built from 14 residues. V lost 3 bases to trimming and J lost 11 bases, with 14 bases between them. Per the germline V gene, CDR1 is MNHNS and CDR2 is SASEGT. Written as DNA, the CDR3 is TGTGCCAGCAGTGAGCAGGCCTCGTTCACACCCCTCCACTTT. The encoded protein is CASSEQASFTPLHF.

In this sample, this clone turned up a few times. The chain combines TRBV4-3 with TRBJ1-6; maybe TRBD1 (6 bases). The CDR3 is made up of 19 amino acids. The V gene lost 0 bases and the J gene lost 0 bases, with 15 bases spanning the gap. Looked up from germline, CDR1 is LGHNA and CDR2 is YSLEER. CDR3 in DNA: TGCGCCAGCAGCCAAGACCCAGTATCGGACAGCTCCTATAATTCACCCCTCCACTTT. This translates into CASSQDPVSDSSYNSPLHF.

This chain connects TRBV6-6 to TRBJ1-5, with D unclear. Trimming removed 1 base at V and 0 bases at J, with 7 bases between. The CDR3 covers 15 residues. Germline loops: CDR1 MNHNY, CDR2 SVGAGI (reference sequence). The CDR3 is CASSYLSDSNQPQHF. The CDR3 DNA reads as TGTGCCAGCAGTTACTTGTCAGATAGCAATCAGCCCCAGCATTTT.